The clone carrying this TCR beta chain was picked up a small number of times. Its antigen is currently unknown. Germline V gene data show CDR1 as MNHEY and CDR2 as SMNVEV (reference sequence). The CDR3 is 15 amino acids. V dropped 5 bases and J dropped 2 bases, with 14 bases sitting between them. The source of the sample is a study of blood T cells in healthy people across ages. Overall study results and limits: Fewer expanded clones and more diversity marked long-lived versus aged donors.

For the second PCR, which ran for about 7 to 11 cycles, a sample-barcoded 5' primer and a J-beta primer mix were used. TCRdb re-called the 5' RACE reads with MiXCR, one entry per CDR3 protein. The repertoire holds 1,500,000 or so distinct CDR3 sequences, with around 59% as singletons. This chain connects TRBV27 to TRBJ2-3; maybe TRBD1 (6 bases). Input material: blood. This receptor was obtained from a man younger than 35 in good health. CDR3 DNA: TGTGCCAGCAGTCAACTCAACAGGGCCACAGATACGCAGTATTTT. Encoded protein: CASSQLNRATDTQYF.